These 32 T cell receptor beta chains were all obtained from the same sample, sequenced in a study of shared clonotypes between healthy human individuals. Method: immunoSEQ multiplex PCR; TCRdb's copy keeps in-frame clones and lacks some. The sample has about 87,000 clones; approximately 51% are singletons. The material sequenced was PBMCs. The receptors here all came from a woman aged 40 to 49 in good health. Some clones in this sample may be carry-over from other donors' samples.

This chain connects TRBV28 to TRBJ2-7, with no clear D. V lost 2 bases and J 1 base, leaving 9 bases between the germline ends. There are 14 residues in the CDR3. CDR1 and CDR2 (germline): MDHEN, SYDVKM. CDR3 amino acids: CASSLRPRSYEQYF. The CDR3 DNA sequence: TGTGCCAGCAGTTTACGACCGCGGTCCTACGAGCAGTACTTC.

This clone has just a few counts. This sequence joins TRBV5-4 and TRBJ2-5, with 7 bases lining up with TRBD2. The J segment lost 9 bases and the V segment lost 0 bases, leaving 11 bases of the junction unmatched. Germline assignment: CDR1 SGHNT and CDR2 YYREEE (reference sequence). The CDR3 length is 15 residues. The CDR3 DNA is TGTGCCAGCAGCTTGGGGTGGCGGGATGCGGGGGCCCAGTACTTC. This encodes CASSLGWRDAGAQYF.

V usage is TRBV25-1 and J usage is TRBJ2-6; D gene ambiguous. The CDR3 runs to 13 residues. V lost 8 bases and J lost 0, with 5 bases in between. Germline V gives CDR1 MGHDK, CDR2 SYGVNS. The CDR3 loop is CASGYSGANVLTF. DNA of the CDR3: TGTGCCAGCGGATACTCTGGGGCCAACGTCCTGACTTTC.

V is TRBV6-5 and J is TRBJ1-5, with no clear D. The V end was cut by 6 bases, the J end by 2 bases, with 14 bases between. CDR1 and CDR2 (germline): MNHEY, SVGAGI. This CDR3 contains 15 residues. CDR3 bases: TGTGCCAGCAGCCCGGACCGATGGGGCAATCAGCCCCAGCATTTT. Encoded protein: CASSPDRWGNQPQHF.

This clone was seen at least ten times. The sample carries other DNA sequences with the same CDR3. Written as DNA, the CDR3 is TGTGCCAGCAGCTTAGTTCCCCTAGGGGACAATGAGCAGTTCTTC. Protein: CASSLVPLGDNEQFF. The chain employs TRBV13 and TRBJ2-1; a weak D match, TRBD1 (5 bases). The CDR3 sequence is 15 residues long. Germline values: CDR1 PRHDT, CDR2 FYEKMQ (reference sequence). V was trimmed by 1 base and J by 5 bases, leaving 12 bases between them.

This clone showed up many times. The V gene is TRBV2, the J gene TRBJ2-2; D possibly corresponds to TRBD2 (5 bases). Trimming shortened V by 7 bases and J by 0 bases, and 12 bases separated the two germline ends. This CDR3 has 15 residues. CDR1 SNHLY and CDR2 FYNNEI come from the germline V gene. CDR3 sequence: CASIFGGPNTGELFF. CDR3 nucleotides: TGTGCCAGCATCTTCGGCGGGCCGAACACCGGGGAGCTGTTTTTT.

This clone was counted ten times or more. Distinct nucleotide sequences in the sample also encode this CDR3. This chain connects TRBV7-9 to TRBJ2-6; D unclear. Germline V CDR1 and CDR2: SEHNR, FQNEAQ (reference sequence). CDR3 length: 16 amino acids. Trimming stripped 0 bases from V and 2 bases from J, with 8 bases between. The CDR3 nucleotides are TGTGCCAGCAGCTTAGCGAGCGTAGCTGGGGCCAACGTCCTGACTTTC. It specifies CASSLASVAGANVLTF.

Notes on this clone: This likely stems from a read error, as it lies one base from a far larger clone. V gene TRBV6-1 combines with J gene TRBJ2-7; 9 nucleotides line up with TRBD1. CDR3 length: 15 amino acids. Germline CDR1 is MNHNS and CDR2 is SASEGT. CDR3 DNA sequence: TGTGCCAGCAGTTTTGAGGGACAGGGATCCTACGAGCAGCACTTC. This encodes CASSFEGQGSYEQHF.

The genes are TRBV29-1 and TRBJ2-5, with D possibly matching TRBD2 (5 bases). The CDR3 spans 15 residues. Germline values: CDR1 SQVTM, CDR2 ANQGSEA. The ends were cut back, 1 base at V and 10 bases at J, with 22 bases in the middle. CDR3 loop: CSVEVPLQLAGGQYF. CDR3 DNA sequence: TGCAGCGTTGAAGTTCCGTTACAGCTCGCGGGCGGCCAGTACTTC. Together with reference TRBV29-1 and TRBJ2-5, the CDR3 gives the full variable domain: SAVISQKPSRDICQRGTSLTIQCQVDSQVTMMFWYRQQPGQSLTLIATANQGSEATYESGFVIDKFPISRPNLTFSTLTVSNMSPEDSSIYLCSVEVPLQLAGGQYFGPGTRLLVL.

This sequence joins TRBV9 and TRBJ2-3; D perhaps matches TRBD1 (6 bases). Germline-derived CDR1 and CDR2 are SGDLS and YYNGEE. The CDR3 length is 15 residues. Trimming took off 2 bases at V and 5 bases at J, with 15 bases between the two ends. CDR3 DNA sequence: TGTGCCAGCAGCGTGGACCCAGGGGCTATAGATACGCAGTATTTT. It is translated as CASSVDPGAIDTQYF.

The DNA of the CDR3 is TGTGCCAGCAGCCAAGAGTTTTGGGGCAATCAGCCCCAGCATTTT. Translated, it gives CASSQEFWGNQPQHF. V usage is TRBV7-9 and J usage is TRBJ1-5; D ambiguous. CDR3 length: 15 residues. The ends were cut back, 5 bases at V and 2 bases at J, with 13 bases in the middle. CDR1 and CDR2 (germline): SEHNR, FQNEAQ (reference sequence).

Details on this clone: A much larger clone sits a single nucleotide away, making a read error possible. The chain has TRBV30 and TRBJ2-5; D is perhaps TRBD1 (5 bases). The CDR3 length is 12 residues. CDR1 and CDR2 (germline): GTSNPN, SVGIG (reference sequence). This chain's CDR3 is CAWTNQGKTQHF. The CDR3 DNA is TGTGCCTGGACCAACCAGGGAAAGACCCAGCACTTC.

Sample share makes this clone medium-sized. This chain joins TRBV6-4 and TRBJ2-2; weak D call: TRBD1 (8 bases). Germline values: CDR1 MRHNA, CDR2 SNTAGT. V lost 7 bases and J lost 3, with 15 bases in between. The CDR3 contains 15 residues. DNA for the CDR3: TGTGCCAGCACCCGCACAGGGGGGGACACCGGGGAGCTGTTTTTT. Amino acids: CASTRTGGDTGELFF.

This clone was observed at least ten times. At the DNA level, this CDR3 is encoded by other sequences in the same sample as well. The chain links TRBV9 to TRBJ1-2, with D unclear. The CDR3 runs to 13 residues. Trimming shortened V by 0 bases and J by 7 bases, and 10 bases separated the two germline ends. CDR1 SGDLS and CDR2 YYNGEE come from the germline V gene. The CDR3 loop is CASSVEGWGGYTF. The CDR3 DNA reads as TGTGCCAGCAGCGTAGAAGGATGGGGTGGCTACACCTTC.

The chain joins TRBV28 to TRBJ1-2; tentatively, D is TRBD1 (5 bases). This CDR3 is 14 amino acids long. Germline V gives CDR1 MDHEN, CDR2 SYDVKM. V lost 5 bases, J lost 8 bases, and 18 bases lay in between. The CDR3 spells CASSASGRVAGYTF. For the CDR3, the DNA is TGTGCCAGCAGTGCCTCCGGCAGGGTTGCGGGCTACACCTTC.

This sequence joins TRBV5-4 and TRBJ2-3; the D is unclear. The germline V gene encodes CDR1 SGHNT and CDR2 YYREEE (reference sequence). Trimming removed 4 bases from V and 2 bases from J, with 17 bases in between. The CDR3 is made up of 16 amino acids. In DNA form, the CDR3 reads TGTGCCAGCAGCCCGCCGACCGGCGGATCCACAGATACGCAGTATTTT. Its protein is CASSPPTGGSTDTQYF.

This clone was observed a single time. This chain connects TRBV30 to TRBJ2-5; TRBD2 aligns across 12 bases. The J call may be faulty, since TRBJ2-7 better matches the DNA end. The CDR3 runs to 14 residues. Per germline, CDR1 GTSNPN and CDR2 SVGIG (reference sequence). CDR3: CAWSGLAGFYEQYF. The CDR3 DNA is TGTGCCTGGAGCGGACTAGCGGGATTCTACGAGCAGTACTTC.

This chain links TRBV10-2 with TRBJ1-5; 9 bases are shared with TRBD1. With V trimmed by 6 bases and J by 7 bases, 10 bases remained unmatched. The CDR3 is 15 amino acids. CDR1 WSHSY and CDR2 SAAADI come from the germline V gene. The CDR3 is CASSRREDRGQPQHF. The DNA for the CDR3 is TGCGCCAGCAGCCGAAGGGAGGACAGGGGCCAGCCCCAGCATTTT.

The chain couples TRBV20-1 to TRBJ1-2; D unresolved. Germline V gives CDR1 DFQATT, CDR2 SNEGSKA (reference sequence). V was trimmed by 3 bases and J by 6 bases, leaving 8 bases between them. The CDR3 totals 11 residues. As DNA, the CDR3 is TGCAGTGCTAGGACAAGGGATGGCTACACCTTC. Translating it yields CSARTRDGYTF.

V usage is TRBV9 and J usage is TRBJ1-1; no definite D call. CDR3 length equals 13 residues. Trimming stripped 0 bases from V and 2 bases from J, with 5 bases between. Germline CDR1 SGDLS, CDR2 YYNGEE. The CDR3 nucleotides are TGTGCCAGCAGCGTAGGTTCAAACACTGAAGCTTTCTTT. Protein sequence: CASSVGSNTEAFF.

This clone was seen ten or more times. The chain recombines TRBV5-6 with TRBJ1-1; 8 bases match TRBD1. Germline V gene lookup returns CDR1 SGHDT and CDR2 YYEEEE. The CDR3 runs to 13 residues. Germline trimming cut 3 bases from V and 3 bases from J; bases unmatched to any gene: 1. CDR3 DNA: TGTGCCAGCAGCTCGACAGGGGACACTGAAGCTTTCTTT. Translation: CASSSTGDTEAFF.

The rearrangement uses TRBV6-4 and TRBJ2-1; D is perhaps TRBD2 (5 bases). V was shortened by 4 bases and J by 5 bases, with 15 bases between the two germline ends. The CDR3 length is 15 residues. The germline V gene has CDR1 MRHNA and CDR2 SNTAGT. The CDR3 sequence: CASSATPEGHNEQFF. CDR3 sequence (DNA): TGTGCCAGCAGTGCCACCCCCGAGGGCCACAATGAGCAGTTCTTC.

For this clone: A far larger clone is one nucleotide away, so this likely arose from a read error. The sample contains more than one DNA sequence encoding this CDR3. The chain has TRBV18 and TRBJ2-5; no reliable D call. The CDR3 contains 13 residues. V was pared by 2 bases and J by 2 bases, with 6 bases between. CDR1 is KGHSH and CDR2 is LQKENI in the germline V gene. The DNA for the CDR3 is TGTGCCAGCTCACCAGGGCGGCAAGAGACCCAGTACTTC. It is translated as CASSPGRQETQYF. The full variable domain, its missing parts supplied by reference TRBV18 and TRBJ2-5, is NAGVMQNPRHLVRRRGQEARLRCSPMKGHSHVYWYRQLPEEGLKFMVYLQKENIIDESGMPKERFSAEFPKEGPSILRIQQVVRGDSAAYFCASSPGRQETQYFGPGTRLLVL.

The chain uses TRBV7-8 and TRBJ2-7; 11 nucleotides agree with TRBD1. Germline V gives CDR1 SGHVS, CDR2 FQNEAQ. CDR3 length: 15 amino acids. V gave up 3 bases and J gave up 3 bases; unmatched junction bases: 4. The CDR3, as DNA: TGTGCCAGCAGCTTCTCCGGGACAGGGGGCTACGAGCAGTACTTC. This translates into CASSFSGTGGYEQYF.

The gene calls are TRBV9 and TRBJ2-7, with D maybe TRBD2 (6 bases). The germline V gene encodes CDR1 SGDLS and CDR2 YYNGEE. This CDR3 region has 14 residues. The V end was cut by 3 bases, the J end by 5 bases, with 15 bases between. The CDR3 DNA reads TGTGCCAGCAGCGCCCGCTGGGAGGTCGACGAGCAGTACTTC. This gives the protein CASSARWEVDEQYF.

This clone appeared many times. The chain has TRBV30 and TRBJ1-1; D is unclear. CDR1 and CDR2 from the germline V gene are GTSNPN and SVGIG (reference sequence). The CDR3 loop spans 13 amino acids. The ends were cut back, 1 base at V and 4 bases at J, with 10 bases in the middle. The CDR3 nucleotides are TGTGCCTGGAGTGCGGTTAAGGGCACTGAAGCTTTCTTT. Amino acid sequence: CAWSAVKGTEAFF.

The chain joins TRBV29-1 to TRBJ2-7; D possibly matches TRBD1 or TRBD2 (5 bases each). Per germline, CDR1 SQVTM and CDR2 ANQGSEA. This CDR3 is built from 16 residues. The V and J ends lost 7 bases and 2 bases respectively, with 24 bases between them. The CDR3 DNA reads TGCAGCGCTGTTCTCACTCCGGGACGCGGAGCCTACGAGCAGTACTTC. It encodes CSAVLTPGRGAYEQYF.

This clone came up many times. The V gene is TRBV30, the J gene TRBJ2-1, with TRBD1 identical over 8 bases. The CDR3 has 14 residues. After removal of 8 bases from V and 4 bases from J, the junction contained 10 bases not matched to a gene. Germline CDR1 is GTSNPN and CDR2 is SVGIG (reference sequence). The CDR3: CAGLRQGSYNEQFF. CDR3 coding DNA: TGTGCCGGCTTACGACAGGGGTCTTACAATGAGCAGTTCTTC.

This clone was recorded many times. V and J are TRBV29-1 and TRBJ2-5, with 13 bases identical to TRBD2. The CDR3 is 13 residues long. Germline CDR1 is SQVTM and CDR2 is ANQGSEA. The J segment lost 4 bases and the V segment lost 4 bases, leaving 0 bases of the junction unmatched. The CDR3: CSVGTSGRETQYF. The CDR3 DNA sequence: TGCAGCGTTGGGACTAGCGGGAGAGAGACCCAGTACTTC. Combining the CDR3 with reference TRBV29-1 and TRBJ2-5 gives the whole variable domain SAVISQKPSRDICQRGTSLTIQCQVDSQVTMMFWYRQQPGQSLTLIATANQGSEATYESGFVIDKFPISRPNLTFSTLTVSNMSPEDSSIYLCSVGTSGRETQYFGPGTRLLVL.

In its sample, this clone was seen a few times. The V and J genes are TRBV10-3 and TRBJ1-1, with D maybe TRBD1 (6 bases). V was clipped by 11 bases and J by 4 bases, with 26 bases between them. In germline, CDR1 is ENHRY, CDR2 SYGVKD. The CDR3 has 16 amino acids. CDR3 bases: TGTGCCGTACGGGACACCGGATGGACGGGGGGCACTGAAGCTTTCTTT. Amino acid sequence: CAVRDTGWTGGTEAFF.

This clone was seen at least ten times. The gene calls are TRBV30 and TRBJ2-5, with D unresolved. The end of the DNA fits TRBJ2-7 better, so the J call may be wrong. CDR3 length: 11 amino acids. Germline CDR1 GTSNPN, CDR2 SVGIG (reference sequence). The CDR3 spells CAWSGDNEQYF. Here the CDR3 DNA reads TGTGCCTGGAGTGGAGACAACGAGCAGTACTTC.

Regarding this clone: A much larger clonotype is one base distant, so this may be a read error. The CDR3 is CSVQPGPRGSYGYTF. As DNA, the CDR3 is TGCAGCGTCCAACCGGGCCCGCGGGGAAGCTATGGCTACACCTTC. The V call is TRBV29-1, the J call TRBJ1-2; D gene ambiguous. CDR1 SQVTM and CDR2 ANQGSEA come from the germline V gene. Trimming stripped 6 bases from V and 4 bases from J, with 21 bases between. The CDR3 consists of 15 residues.